This passage covers 24 T cell receptor beta chains from one sample sequenced in a study of cytomegalovirus exposure and HLA in healthy donors. The PCR contained 60 Vbeta and 13 Jbeta primers. Profiling relied on immunoSEQ multiplex PCR, and the TCRdb table lists in-frame clones only, not all of them. Among about 59,000 clones listed, about four fifths were seen once. The sequenced material came from PBMCs. These receptors were collected from a woman between 35 and 50 years old in good health and CMV-seronegative.

The rearrangement links TRBV10-3 to TRBJ2-1; possibly TRBD1 for D (6 bases). Germline CDR1 reads ENHRY; CDR2 reads SYGVKD. The CDR3 length is 15 residues. V was pared by 4 bases and J by 4 bases, with 14 bases between. CDR3 DNA: TGTGCCATCAGTGGCGACAGGCCGATATACAATGAGCAGTTCTTC. Translating gives CAISGDRPIYNEQFF.

The chain links TRBV28 to TRBJ1-1, with 10 bases fitting TRBD1. V lost 2 bases to trimming and J lost 5 bases; unmatched junction nucleotides: 5. Germline V CDR1 and CDR2: MDHEN, SYDVKM. The CDR3 is 15 amino acids. As DNA, the CDR3 is TGTGCCAGCAGTTTAACGACAGGGGGCGGAACTGAAGCTTTCTTT. Protein: CASSLTTGGGTEAFF.

This chain connects TRBV6-5 to TRBJ1-1; 8 bases line up with TRBD1. Germline V CDR1 and CDR2: MNHEY, SVGAGI. CDR3 length equals 15 residues. V was pared by 5 bases and J by 1 base, with 6 bases of the junction left unmatched. For the CDR3, the DNA is TGTGCCAGCAGTGCGACCGGGACAGGGAACACTGAAGCTTTCTTT. Its protein product is CASSATGTGNTEAFF.

This chain links TRBV7-2 with TRBJ2-1, with TRBD2 matching over 8 bases. The V gene end was trimmed by 5 bases and the J gene end by 0 bases; junction bases not matched to a gene: 3. The CDR3 sequence is 15 residues long. The germline CDR1 and CDR2 sequences are SGHTA and FQGNSA. CDR3 sequence reads: CASSTGTSSYNEQFF. DNA of the CDR3: TGTGCCAGCAGCACCGGGACTAGCTCCTACAATGAGCAGTTCTTC.

For the CDR3, the DNA is TGTGCCAGCGGACTGAGCACAGATACGCAGTATTTT. Translated: CASGLSTDTQYF. This chain links TRBV2 with TRBJ2-3; D might be TRBD2 (5 bases). Germline CDR1 and CDR2: SNHLY and FYNNEI. The CDR3 spans 12 residues. V was clipped by 8 bases and J by 0 bases, with 6 bases between them.

The chain employs TRBV5-1 and TRBJ2-1; 7 bases match TRBD2. CDR1 and CDR2 (germline): SGHRS, YFSETQ. V shed 0 bases, J shed 3 bases, and the junction held 3 bases outside the gene matches. The CDR3 extends over 15 amino acids. The CDR3 nucleotides read TGCGCCAGCAGCTTGGAGGGGACTATCTACAATGAGCAGTTCTTC. Amino acid sequence: CASSLEGTIYNEQFF.

CDR3 bases: TGTGCCAGCCAAGACGCACTAGTCCCGACGAGGGAGCAGTACTTC. Translation gives CASQDALVPTREQYF. The rearrangement links TRBV27 to TRBJ2-7, with TRBD2 as a possible D gene (5 bases). Trimming took 8 bases from V and 7 from J, leaving 24 bases between them. Looked up from germline, CDR1 is MNHEY and CDR2 is SMNVEV (reference sequence). The CDR3 extends over 15 amino acids.

The rearrangement joins TRBV28 to TRBJ2-7, with D possibly TRBD2 on 5 matching bases. The CDR3 consists of 12 residues. Germline V gene lookup returns CDR1 MDHEN and CDR2 SYDVKM. V lost 2 bases to trimming and J lost 7 bases, with 9 bases between them. CDR3 loop: CASSLARREQYF. In DNA form, the CDR3 reads TGTGCCAGCAGTTTAGCTCGGAGGGAGCAGTACTTC.

The rearrangement links TRBV7-8 to TRBJ2-7; 9 bases are a match to TRBD2. The germline CDR1 and CDR2 sequences are SGHVS and FQNEAQ. V shed 2 bases, J shed 2 bases, and the junction held 7 bases outside the gene matches. The CDR3 has 16 amino acids. The CDR3 sequence is CASSLLAGHTTYEQYF. CDR3 nucleotides: TGTGCCAGCAGCTTACTAGCGGGACATACCACCTACGAGCAGTACTTC. The variable domain in full, completed from reference TRBV7-8 and TRBJ2-7, reads GAGVSQSPRYKVAKRGQDVALRCDPISGHVSLFWYQQALGQGPEFLTYFQNEAQLDKSGLPSDRFFAERPEGSVSTLKIQRTQQEDSAVYLCASSLLAGHTTYEQYFGPGTRLTVT.

This clone was counted only a few times. The rearrangement links TRBV5-4 to TRBJ1-1; 10 bases line up with TRBD1. V lost 4 bases and J lost 1; bases outside the gene matches: 4. Per germline, CDR1 SGHNT and CDR2 YYREEE (reference sequence). The CDR3 runs to 15 residues. The CDR3 sequence: CASSPTGGRNTEAFF. CDR3 nucleotides: TGTGCCAGCAGCCCGACAGGGGGCAGGAACACTGAAGCTTTCTTT. The full variable domain, in which reference TRBV5-4 and TRBJ1-1 provide the parts outside the CDR3, is ETGVTQSPTHLIKTRGQQVTLRCSSQSGHNTVSWYQQALGQGPQFIFQYYREEENGRGNFPPRFSGLQFPNYSSELNVNALELDDSALYLCASSPTGGRNTEAFFGQGTRLTVV.

This clone appeared a single time. CDR3 amino acids: CSVQGLGPNTGELFF. CDR3 nucleotides: TGCAGCGTTCAGGGGCTAGGTCCTAACACCGGGGAGCTGTTTTTT. V usage is TRBV29-1 and J usage is TRBJ2-2, with D possibly being TRBD1 (6 bases). With 5 bases removed from V and 2 bases from J, the gap between germline ends came to 15 bases. Germline loops: CDR1 SQVTM, CDR2 ANQGSEA. This CDR3 spans 15 amino acids.

In its sample, this clone was seen a few times. J is TRBJ1-1 and V is TRBV4-1, with D perhaps TRBD1 (5 bases). The V gene lost 0 bases and the J gene lost 5 bases, with 10 bases spanning the gap. Germline CDR1 is MGHRA and CDR2 is YSYEKL. The CDR3 loop spans 14 amino acids. CDR3 coding DNA: TGCGCCAGCAGCCAAGAATGGAGGGGAACTGAAGCTTTCTTT. It yields the protein CASSQEWRGTEAFF.

The rearrangement links TRBV28 to TRBJ1-1, with 7 bases matching TRBD1. The CDR3 length is 15 residues. V shed 3 bases and J 7 bases; nucleotides not matched to a gene: 11. Germline V lookup: CDR1 MDHEN, CDR2 SYDVKM. The CDR3 here is CASSLRGPQVGEAFF. The CDR3 DNA is TGTGCCAGCAGTTTGAGGGGGCCTCAGGTCGGTGAAGCTTTCTTT.

The chain couples TRBV19 to TRBJ1-1; TRBD1 might be the D (5 bases). Trimming took 6 bases from V and 0 from J, leaving 26 bases between them. CDR1 LNHDA and CDR2 SQIVND come from the germline V gene (reference sequence). This CDR3 region has 19 residues. In DNA form, the CDR3 reads TGTGCCAGTAGACATGTTTGGGGCGGATACCTAAACATGAACACTGAAGCTTTCTTT. Protein: CASRHVWGGYLNMNTEAFF. The full variable domain, completed using reference TRBV19 and TRBJ1-1, is DGGITQSPKYLFRKEGQNVTLSCEQNLNHDAMYWYRQDPGQGLRLIYYSQIVNDFQKGDIAEGYSVSREKKESFPLTVTSAQKNPTAFYLCASRHVWGGYLNMNTEAFFGQGTRLTVV.

J is TRBJ1-4 and V is TRBV5-1; possibly TRBD1 for D (5 bases). V lost 2 bases to trimming and J lost 7 bases, with 12 bases between them. The germline CDR1 and CDR2 sequences are SGHRS and YFSETQ. There are 14 residues in the CDR3. CDR3 nucleotide sequence: TGCGCCAGCAGCTTCAGTAGGGGTGGTGAAAAACTGTTTTTT. Translated: CASSFSRGGEKLFF. Combining the CDR3 with reference TRBV5-1 and TRBJ1-4 gives the whole variable domain KAGVTQTPRYLIKTRGQQVTLSCSPISGHRSVSWYQQTPGQGLQFLFEYFSETQRNKGNFPGRFSGRQFSNSRSEMNVSTLELGDSALYLCASSFSRGGEKLFFGSGTQLSVL.

This sequence joins TRBV6-1 and TRBJ1-1, with TRBD1 matching over 9 bases. The CDR3 sequence is 12 residues long. After removal of 6 bases from V and 8 bases from J, the junction contained 4 bases not matched to a gene. The germline V gene has CDR1 MNHNS and CDR2 SASEGT. The CDR3 protein is CASRTGGTEAFF. The CDR3 nucleotides read TGTGCCAGCAGGACAGGGGGGACCGAAGCTTTCTTT.

As for this clone: Other DNA sequences in the same sample also yield this CDR3. The chain recombines TRBV5-5 with TRBJ2-7, with 11 positions matching TRBD2. V gave up 4 bases and J gave up 4 bases; unmatched junction bases: 16. The CDR3 spans 18 residues. CDR1 and CDR2 (germline): SGHKS, YYEKEE (reference sequence). DNA for the CDR3: TGTGCCAGCAGCCTGACTAGCGGGATCGGGGTAAGGCGGTACGAGCAGTACTTC. Encoded protein: CASSLTSGIGVRRYEQYF. Using reference TRBV5-5 and TRBJ2-7 for the parts outside the CDR3, the full variable domain is DAGVTQSPTHLIKTRGQQVTLRCSPISGHKSVSWYQQVLGQGPQFIFQYYEKEERGRGNFPDRFSARQFPNYSSELNVNALLLGDSALYLCASSLTSGIGVRRYEQYFGPGTRLTVT.

The V and J genes are TRBV19 and TRBJ2-3; 8 bases match TRBD2. The CDR3 totals 15 residues. J was trimmed by 0 bases and V by 3 bases; bases with no gene match: 2. Per germline, CDR1 LNHDA and CDR2 SQIVND (reference sequence). CDR3 coding DNA: TGTGCCAGTAGTATGGTAGCGGGGAGCACAGATACGCAGTATTTT. This sequence encodes CASSMVAGSTDTQYF. The variable domain in full, with the rest retrieved from reference TRBV19 and TRBJ2-3, is DGGITQSPKYLFRKEGQNVTLSCEQNLNHDAMYWYRQDPGQGLRLIYYSQIVNDFQKGDIAEGYSVSREKKESFPLTVTSAQKNPTAFYLCASSMVAGSTDTQYFGPGTRLTVL.

The V call is TRBV30, the J call TRBJ1-5; D gene uncertain. V lost 1 base and J lost 6, with 10 bases in between. There are 13 residues in the CDR3. Germline loops: CDR1 GTSNPN, CDR2 SVGIG (reference sequence). CDR3 in DNA: TGTGCCTGGAGTGGAACAGACGGTCAGCCCCAGCATTTT. Protein product: CAWSGTDGQPQHF.

V is TRBV7-2 and J is TRBJ1-5; the match to TRBD1 covers 10 bases. The ends lost 4 bases at V and 6 bases at J; junction bases unmatched: 3. Germline V gives CDR1 SGHTA, CDR2 FQGNSA. This CDR3 spans 14 amino acids. CDR3 loop: CASSSGQGIQPQHF. For the CDR3, the DNA is TGTGCCAGCAGCTCGGGACAGGGGATTCAGCCCCAGCATTTT.

This chain uses TRBV4-2 with TRBJ2-7; TRBD2 aligns across 9 bases. Unmatched junction bases numbered 6, after V lost 4 bases and J lost 2 bases. The CDR3 totals 15 residues. Germline V lookup: CDR1 LGHNA, CDR2 YNFKEQ. The CDR3 sequence: CASSRSGLAAYEQYF. DNA for the CDR3: TGTGCCAGCAGCCGATCGGGACTAGCAGCCTACGAGCAGTACTTC.

This chain links TRBV27 with TRBJ2-2, with TRBD2 as a possible D gene (5 bases). The germline V and J ends were trimmed by 2 bases and 6 bases, with 10 bases remaining between them. Germline V gives CDR1 MNHEY, CDR2 SMNVEV (reference sequence). The CDR3 is made up of 14 amino acids. The CDR3, as DNA: TGTGCCAGCAGTTTAACCCCGGAGGCCGGGGAGCTGTTTTTT. Encoded protein: CASSLTPEAGELFF.

The chain's CDR3 is CASSLKKLAGEGSEQFF. The CDR3 DNA reads as TGTGCCAGCAGTTTGAAGAAACTAGCGGGAGAGGGGAGTGAGCAGTTCTTC. V and J are TRBV27 and TRBJ2-1, with TRBD2 matching over 11 bases. The germline V gene encodes CDR1 MNHEY and CDR2 SMNVEV (reference sequence). V shed 3 bases, J shed 9 bases, and the junction held 13 bases outside the gene matches. This CDR3 has 17 amino acids.

J is TRBJ2-2 and V is TRBV19, with 14 bases lining up with TRBD2. CDR3 length equals 17 residues. CDR1 LNHDA and CDR2 SQIVND come from the germline V gene (reference sequence). V gave up 7 bases and J gave up 9 bases; unmatched junction bases: 13. The CDR3 bases are TGTGCCAGTACCGACCTCGGACTAGCGGGAGGTCGGAGGGAGCTGTTTTTT. Its translation is CASTDLGLAGGRRELFF.